Below, one T cell receptor (beta chain) is given with its context. What it binds is unknown. The library was prepared for alpha chains; this beta chain is a stray read, so its frequency means little. Treatment: skin biopsy from PPD injection site in Mantoux-positive individual. Reverse transcription used DNase-treated unsorted total RNA, aiming for about 1 to 1000 ng. The sample is drawn from a study of naive and memory T cell subsets. Alpha and beta constant region primers primed reverse transcription for blood and skin samples. MiXCR, run by TCRdb on the UMI-ligation and nested PCR reads, gives a single entry per CDR3 protein. The profile shows under 350 distinct CDR3 sequences, 70% to 80% of them singletons. Study findings and constraints: Delayed type IV hypersensitivity infiltration was taken to explain higher tuberculin-site TCR counts.

This CDR3 comprises 16 residues. Trimming took 5 bases from V and 2 from J, leaving 18 bases between them. Germline V CDR1 and CDR2: SGHKS, YYEKEE (reference sequence). The specimen comprised skin, sampled from a tuberculin skin test site. The TCR originated in an adult in good health. This chain joins TRBV5-5 and TRBJ2-3, with a tentative D call TRBD2 (7 bases). The CDR3 region is CASSLVGGGNTDTQYF. DNA for the CDR3: TGTGCCAGCAGTCTCGTCGGCGGGGGCAACACAGATACGCAGTATTTT.